Listed below are T cell receptor beta chains from one sample, sequenced in a study of blood T cells in healthy people across ages. TCRdb itself ran the 5' RACE reads through MiXCR, one entry per CDR3 protein. Of about 640,000 distinct CDR3 sequences in the sample, 40% to 45% were seen once. Sequencing input: blood. These TCRs come from an elderly man in good health. Each CDR3 is given with its conserved first and last residue. A D gene is named only where the DNA matches it firmly. Part of the rows lack a size; the others show once, few, many or a class for expanded clones.

size,V,D,J,CDR3,DNA
-,TRBV11-2,TRBD1,TRBJ1-4,CASSPTGTGSEKLFF,TGTGCCAGCAGCCCCACCGGGACAGGGAGTGAAAAACTGTTTTTT
-,TRBV7-2,-,TRBJ2-2,CASRRVVSPGGELFF,TGTGCCAGCAGACGAGTCGTAAGCCCCGGCGGGGAGCTGTTTTTT
-,TRBV5-4,TRBD2,TRBJ2-3,CASSLGGKLTSSDTQYF,TGTGCCAGCAGCTTGGGGGGTAAACTGACTAGCAGCGATACGCAGTATTTT
-,TRBV10-2,-,TRBJ1-1,CASRQDTEAFF,TGCGCCAGTAGACAGGACACTGAAGCTTTCTTT
-,TRBV20-1,-,TRBJ2-5,CSARDRKNPYNEQYF,TGCAGTGCTAGAGATCGGAAGAATCCCTACAATGAGCAGTACTTC
-,TRBV4-3,TRBD1,TRBJ1-6,CASSQYAGTGAKNSPLHF,TGCGCCAGCAGCCAATATGCGGGGACAGGGGCGAAAAATTCACCCCTCCACTTT
few,TRBV5-4,-,TRBJ2-5,CASSEEAPRAQYF,TGTGCCAGCAGCGAAGAGGCCCCCCGGGCCCAGTACTTC
many,TRBV5-1,TRBD1,TRBJ1-2,CASSFSPGQEDGYTF,TGCGCCAGCAGCTTTTCCCCGGGACAGGAGGATGGCTACACCTTC
-,TRBV4-1,-,TRBJ2-1,CASSQDGVSSYNEQFF,TGCGCCAGCAGCCAAGATGGGGTTTCCTCCTACAATGAGCAGTTCTTC
many,TRBV7-2,-,TRBJ2-5,CASSPGRGGQETQYF,TGTGCCAGCAGCCCCGGTAGGGGTGGACAAGAGACCCAGTACTTC
-,TRBV12-5,TRBD2,TRBJ2-1,CASGAGTSSYNEQFF,TGTGCTAGTGGAGCCGGGACTAGTTCGTACAATGAGCAGTTCTTC
-,TRBV12-3/TRBV12-4,TRBD1,TRBJ2-5,CASSRQGAWETQYF,TGTGCCAGCAGCCGACAGGGGGCCTGGGAGACCCAGTACTTC
-,TRBV7-2,TRBD1,TRBJ1-6,CASSLPTGGNSPPHF,TGTGCCAGCAGCCTACCGACAGGGGGTAATTCACCCCCCCACTTT
-,TRBV6-1,-,TRBJ2-5,CASSVQQETQYF,TGTGCCAGCAGTGTCCAACAAGAGACCCAGTACTTC
-,TRBV7-9,-,TRBJ1-1,CASSLIFEAFF,TGTGCCAGCAGCTTAATATTTGAAGCTTTCTTT
few,TRBV2,-,TRBJ1-5,CASSRFTEYSNQPQHF,TGTGCCAGCAGTCGGTTCACAGAATATAGCAATCAGCCCCAGCATTTT
-,TRBV5-5,TRBD2,TRBJ2-7,CASSLAQGGPYEQYF,TGTGCCAGCAGCTTGGCCCAGGGAGGGCCCTACGAGCAGTACTTC
-,TRBV2,TRBD2,TRBJ2-7,CASRWGTGRTSGGYEQYF,TGTGCCAGCAGGTGGGGGACAGGGAGGACTAGCGGGGGATACGAGCAGTACTTC
-,TRBV10-3,-,TRBJ2-3,CAISDPGHTDTQYF,TGTGCCATCAGTGATCCGGGACACACAGATACGCAGTATTTT
few,TRBV29-1,-,TRBJ1-1,CSATGLVDTEAFF,TGCAGCGCTACAGGATTAGTTGACACTGAAGCTTTCTTT
-,TRBV20-1,-,TRBJ1-6,CSASAEAPEAPLHF,TGCAGTGCTAGTGCGGAAGCTCCGGAAGCACCCCTCCACTTT
-,TRBV2,-,TRBJ2-3,CASRAFRADTQYF,TGTGCCAGCAGGGCGTTCAGGGCCGATACGCAGTATTTT
-,TRBV7-8,TRBD2,TRBJ2-5,CASSLSQREIRETQYF,TGTGCCAGCAGCTTATCCCAGCGGGAGATCCGTGAGACCCAGTACTTC
-,TRBV10-2,-,TRBJ2-5,CASSVQKETQYF,TGCGCCAGCAGTGTTCAGAAAGAGACCCAGTACTTC
-,TRBV25-1,TRBD1,TRBJ2-7,CASSAGGYGEQYF,TGTGCCAGCAGCGCAGGGGGTTACGGCGAGCAGTACTTC
-,TRBV7-6,TRBD1,TRBJ2-7,CASSSDRGGEQYF,TGTGCCAGCAGCTCGGACAGGGGAGGCGAGCAGTACTTC